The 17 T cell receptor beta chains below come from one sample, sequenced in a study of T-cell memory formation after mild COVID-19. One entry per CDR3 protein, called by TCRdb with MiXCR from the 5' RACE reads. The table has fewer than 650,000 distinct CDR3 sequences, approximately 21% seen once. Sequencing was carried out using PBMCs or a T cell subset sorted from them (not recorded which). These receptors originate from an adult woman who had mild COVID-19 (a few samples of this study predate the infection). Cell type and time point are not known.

CDR3 amino acids: CAISEGGESEQYF. The CDR3, as DNA: TGTGCCATCAGTGAGGGGGGAGAAAGCGAGCAGTACTTC. The chain links TRBV10-3 to TRBJ2-7; tentatively, D is TRBD1 or TRBD2 (5 bases each). The ends were cut back, 2 bases at V and 6 bases at J, with 11 bases in the middle. CDR1 is ENHRY, CDR2 SYGVKD, per germline. This CDR3 has 13 amino acids.

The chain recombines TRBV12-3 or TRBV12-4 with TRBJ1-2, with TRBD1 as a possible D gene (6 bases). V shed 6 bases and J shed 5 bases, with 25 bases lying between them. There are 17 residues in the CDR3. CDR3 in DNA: TGTGCCAGCAGCCTTGCGGGTACAGGGTTTTCGGAGTATGGCTACACCTTC. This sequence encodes CASSLAGTGFSEYGYTF.

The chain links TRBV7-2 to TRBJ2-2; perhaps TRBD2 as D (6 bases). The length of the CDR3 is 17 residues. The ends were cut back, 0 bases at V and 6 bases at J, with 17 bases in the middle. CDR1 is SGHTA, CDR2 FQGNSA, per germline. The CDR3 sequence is CASSLAEGQTIPGELFF. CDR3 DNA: TGTGCCAGCAGCTTAGCGGAGGGGCAGACTATCCCCGGGGAGCTGTTTTTT.

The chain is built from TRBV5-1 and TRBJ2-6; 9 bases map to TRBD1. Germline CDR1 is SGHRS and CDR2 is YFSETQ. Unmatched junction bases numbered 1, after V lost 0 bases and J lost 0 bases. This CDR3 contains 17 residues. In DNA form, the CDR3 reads TGCGCCAGCAGCTTGGTGACAGGGGGCTCTGGGGCCAACGTCCTGACTTTC. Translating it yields CASSLVTGGSGANVLTF.

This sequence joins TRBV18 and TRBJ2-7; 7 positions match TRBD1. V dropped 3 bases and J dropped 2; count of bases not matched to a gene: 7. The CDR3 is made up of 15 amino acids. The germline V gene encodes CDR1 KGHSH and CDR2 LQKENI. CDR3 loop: CASSPGQAETYEQYF. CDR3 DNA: TGTGCCAGCTCACCCGGACAGGCCGAAACCTACGAGCAGTACTTC.

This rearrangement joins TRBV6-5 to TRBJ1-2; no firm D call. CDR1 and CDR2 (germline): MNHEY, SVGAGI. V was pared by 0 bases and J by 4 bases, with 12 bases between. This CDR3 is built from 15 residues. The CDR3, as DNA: TGTGCCAGCAGTTACTCGTGGAAACAGACCTATGGCTACACCTTC. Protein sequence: CASSYSWKQTYGYTF.

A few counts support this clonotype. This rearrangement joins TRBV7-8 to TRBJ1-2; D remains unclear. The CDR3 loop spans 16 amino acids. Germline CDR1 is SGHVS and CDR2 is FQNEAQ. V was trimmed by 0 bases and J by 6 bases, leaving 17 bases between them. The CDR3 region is CASSLAPRESLDGYTF. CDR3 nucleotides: TGTGCCAGCAGCTTAGCGCCGAGGGAAAGCTTGGATGGCTACACCTTC.

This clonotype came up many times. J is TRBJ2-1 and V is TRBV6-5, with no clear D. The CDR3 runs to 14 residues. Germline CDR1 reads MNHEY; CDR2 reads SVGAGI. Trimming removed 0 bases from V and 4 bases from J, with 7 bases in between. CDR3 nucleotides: TGTGCCAGCAGTTACTCCGGCTTTTACAATGAGCAGTTCTTC. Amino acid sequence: CASSYSGFYNEQFF.

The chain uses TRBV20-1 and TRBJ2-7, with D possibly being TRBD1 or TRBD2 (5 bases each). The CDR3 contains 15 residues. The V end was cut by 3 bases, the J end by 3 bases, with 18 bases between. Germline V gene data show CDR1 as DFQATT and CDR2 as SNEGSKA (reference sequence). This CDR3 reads CSARALRGAGYEQYF. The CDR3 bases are TGCAGTGCTAGGGCCCTGAGGGGCGCGGGCTACGAGCAGTACTTC.

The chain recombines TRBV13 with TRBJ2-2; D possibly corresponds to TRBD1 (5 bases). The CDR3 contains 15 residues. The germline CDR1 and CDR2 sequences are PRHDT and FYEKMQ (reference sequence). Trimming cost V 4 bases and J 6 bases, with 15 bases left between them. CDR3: CASSSQPPGPGELFF. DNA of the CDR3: TGTGCCAGCAGCTCGCAGCCCCCAGGGCCCGGGGAGCTGTTTTTT.

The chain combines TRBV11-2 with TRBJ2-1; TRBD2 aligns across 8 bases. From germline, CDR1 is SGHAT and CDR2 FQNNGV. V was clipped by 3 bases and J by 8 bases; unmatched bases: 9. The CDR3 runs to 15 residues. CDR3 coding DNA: TGTGCCAGCAGCTTCGAAGCGGGGGAGGGCTATGAGCAGTTCTTC. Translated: CASSFEAGEGYEQFF.

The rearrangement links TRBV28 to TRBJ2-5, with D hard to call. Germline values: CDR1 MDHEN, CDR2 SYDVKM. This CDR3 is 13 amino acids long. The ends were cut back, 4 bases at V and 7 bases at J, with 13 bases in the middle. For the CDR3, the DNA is TGTGCCAGCAGTTATCCCACACTGGGGACCCAGTACTTC. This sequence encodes CASSYPTLGTQYF.

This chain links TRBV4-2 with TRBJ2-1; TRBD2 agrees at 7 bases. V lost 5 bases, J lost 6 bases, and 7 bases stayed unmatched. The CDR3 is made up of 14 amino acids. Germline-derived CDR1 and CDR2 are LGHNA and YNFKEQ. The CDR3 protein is CASSGHGGFNEQFF. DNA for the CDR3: TGTGCCAGCAGCGGACACGGGGGGTTCAATGAGCAGTTCTTC.

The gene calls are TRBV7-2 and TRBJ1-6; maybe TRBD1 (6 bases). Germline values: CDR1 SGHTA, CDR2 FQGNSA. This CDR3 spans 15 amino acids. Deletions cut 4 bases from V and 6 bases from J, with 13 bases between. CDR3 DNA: TGTGCCAGCAGCTACGCGACAGGATTTAATTCACCCCTCCACTTT. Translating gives CASSYATGFNSPLHF.

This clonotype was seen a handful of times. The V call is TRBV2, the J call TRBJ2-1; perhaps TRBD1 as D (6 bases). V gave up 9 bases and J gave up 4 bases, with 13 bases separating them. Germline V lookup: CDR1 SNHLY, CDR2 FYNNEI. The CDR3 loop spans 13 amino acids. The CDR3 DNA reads TGTGCCAGTTCGGACAGCACGTACAATGAGCAGTTCTTC. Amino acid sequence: CASSDSTYNEQFF.

The CDR3 sequence is CATSRDEGGNEKLFF. The CDR3 region has the DNA TGTGCCACCAGCAGAGATGAGGGGGGAAATGAAAAACTGTTTTTT. The chain joins TRBV15 to TRBJ1-4, with D maybe TRBD1 (6 bases). The CDR3 is 15 residues long. CDR1 and CDR2 (germline): LNHNV, YYDKDF (reference sequence). The V end was cut by 0 bases, the J end by 5 bases, with 10 bases between.

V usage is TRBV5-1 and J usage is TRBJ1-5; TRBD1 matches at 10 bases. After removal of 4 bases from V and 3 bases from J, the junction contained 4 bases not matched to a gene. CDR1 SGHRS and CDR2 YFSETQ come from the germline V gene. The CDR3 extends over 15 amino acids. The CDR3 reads CASSPGQGINQPQHF. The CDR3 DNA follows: TGCGCCAGCAGCCCGGGACAGGGGATCAATCAGCCCCAGCATTTT.